Following are 9 T cell receptor beta chains from one sample sequenced in a study of human T cells and chemical hapten exposure. TCRdb redid the calling of the RACE reads with MiXCR, one entry per CDR3 protein. The table records more than 90,000 distinct CDR3 sequences, 9.5% to 12% of them present only once. As for time point: patch test 2, 6 weeks after DPC sensitization. Documented treatment: therapeutic diphenylcyclopropenone sensitization with weekly scalp DPC. Material: whole blood, obtained in connection with sensitization to the hapten diphenylcyclopropenone (DPC). These receptors were collected from a woman aged 35 to 49 with alopecia areata. Some clones in this sample may be carry-over from other donors' samples.

This chain connects TRBV27 to TRBJ2-2; possible D gene TRBD2, 5 bases. The CDR3 runs to 17 residues. The germline CDR1 and CDR2 sequences are MNHEY and SMNVEV (reference sequence). V was pared by 5 bases and J by 2 bases, with 18 bases between. The CDR3 DNA sequence: TGTGCCAGCAGTCTCCTCGGGGTTACGAGAAACACCGGGGAGCTGTTTTTT. It yields the protein CASSLLGVTRNTGELFF.

This clonotype was observed a handful of times. The chain combines TRBV7-2 with TRBJ2-5; D remains unclear. Looked up from germline, CDR1 is SGHTA and CDR2 is FQGNSA. V shed 4 bases and J shed 4 bases, with 7 bases lying between them. The CDR3 covers 12 residues. The chain's CDR3 is CASSSPAETQYF. The CDR3 DNA sequence: TGTGCCAGCAGCTCCCCGGCAGAGACCCAGTACTTC. The variable domain in full, completed from reference TRBV7-2 and TRBJ2-5, reads GAGVSQSPSNKVTEKGKDVELRCDPISGHTALYWYRQSLGQGLEFLIYFQGNSAPDKSGLPSDRFSAERTGGSVSTLTIQRTQQEDSAVYLCASSSPAETQYFGPGTRLLVL.

This clonotype was seen repeatedly, ten times or more. The V gene is TRBV6-6, the J gene TRBJ1-2, with D possibly matching TRBD1 (6 bases). Germline CDR1 and CDR2: MNHNY and SVGAGI (reference sequence). The CDR3 runs 14 residues. Trimming took off 7 bases at V and 6 bases at J, with 18 bases between the two ends. CDR3 nucleotide sequence: TGTGCCAGCAATGAGCGGGACACAAAACATGGCTACACCTTC. Its protein is CASNERDTKHGYTF.

This clonotype has just a few counts. The chain carries TRBV11-2 and TRBJ2-1; D is possibly TRBD2 (5 bases). Trimming left V 2 bases short and J 7 bases short, with 12 bases between. This CDR3 spans 14 amino acids. Germline V gives CDR1 SGHAT, CDR2 FQNNGV. The CDR3 DNA sequence: TGTGCCAGCAGCTTATTACGGGGTTCGAATGAGCAGTTCTTC. Translating gives CASSLLRGSNEQFF. The variable domain in full, with the rest retrieved from reference TRBV11-2 and TRBJ2-1, is EAGVAQSPRYKIIEKRQSVAFWCNPISGHATLYWYQQILGQGPKLLIQFQNNGVVDDSQLPKDRFSAERLKGVDSTLKIQPAKLEDSAVYLCASSLLRGSNEQFFGPGTRLTVL.

This clonotype was recorded at least ten times. The CDR3 region is CASANPGDTQYF. The CDR3 nucleotides are TGTGCCAGCGCCAACCCTGGGGATACGCAGTATTTT. The gene calls are TRBV6-2 or TRBV6-3 and TRBJ2-3; no clear D. The CDR3 totals 12 residues. CDR1 and CDR2 from the germline V gene are MNHEY and SVGEGT. The ends were cut back, 8 bases at V and 6 bases at J, with 12 bases in the middle.

This clonotype has a handful of counts. CDR3 protein: CASSGTGSPEAFF. The CDR3 DNA follows: TGTGCCAGCAGCGGGACAGGGAGCCCTGAAGCTTTCTTT. The rearrangement links TRBV9 to TRBJ1-1; 8 positions match TRBD1. Germline CDR1 reads SGDLS; CDR2 reads YYNGEE. This CDR3 region has 13 residues. J was trimmed by 6 bases and V by 3 bases; bases with no gene match: 4.

This clonotype was recorded at least ten times. The chain joins TRBV7-3 to TRBJ1-2, with no clear D. The V end lost 2 bases, the J end lost 3 bases, and 10 bases lay between the germline ends. CDR3 length: 14 residues. Germline V lookup: CDR1 SGHTA, CDR2 FQGTGA. The CDR3 bases are TGTGCCAGCAGCTTAGCTCCAGCGGACTATGGCTACACCTTC. Translation gives CASSLAPADYGYTF.

This clonotype was counted at least ten times. The genes are TRBV20-1 and TRBJ2-5, with TRBD1 identical over 10 bases. Germline CDR1 is DFQATT and CDR2 is SNEGSKA (reference sequence). The CDR3 consists of 15 residues. Trimming removed 2 bases from V and 5 bases from J; junction bases left unmatched: 8. The CDR3 reads CSARPRTGGYETQYF. The CDR3 DNA reads as TGCAGTGCTAGACCCAGGACAGGGGGGTACGAGACCCAGTACTTC.

This clonotype was counted many times. The J gene is TRBJ1-2, the V gene TRBV28; no definite D call. Trimming pared 8 bases from V and 5 bases from J, leaving 9 bases between. Germline V gene lookup returns CDR1 MDHEN and CDR2 SYDVKM. CDR3 length equals 11 residues. CDR3 nucleotides: TGTGCCAGCGGGGAAGGGTATGGCTACACCTTC. This translates into CASGEGYGYTF.